The present T cell receptor beta chain was sequenced within a study of control samples from healthy donors and cancer patients. Sequencing was performed with immunoSEQ multiplex PCR; in TCRdb, only in-frame clones are kept and a portion is missing. The sample lists about 130,000 clones, roughly 92% seen once, with around 6% in the top ten. Germline CDR1 and CDR2: GTSNPN and SVGIG (reference sequence). With 4 bases removed from V and 4 bases from J, the gap between germline ends came to 14 bases. There are 14 residues in the CDR3. Sequencing was carried out using blood. The sequence was obtained from a man between 18 and 35 years old in good health. The chain is built from TRBV30 and TRBJ2-1, with D perhaps matching TRBD2 (7 bases). CDR3: CAWTGGGVYNEQFF. CDR3 coding DNA: TGTGCCTGGACAGGAGGGGGGGTATACAATGAGCAGTTCTTC.